This TCR beta chain comes out of a study of T cells after yellow fever vaccination. Overall study results and limits: Only a small proportion of the clonotypes turned up in both the CD4 and the CD8 compartments, likely arising from convergent recombination.

CDR1 and CDR2 from the germline V gene are DFQATT and SNEGSKA (reference sequence). CDR3 length: 14 residues. V was pared by 0 bases and J by 5 bases, with 13 bases between. They built TCR cDNA with 5'RACE template switching, a step that put in a universal primer site and UMIs. TCRdb re-derived calls from the 5' RACE reads in MiXCR, one entry per CDR3 protein. The sample holds more than 1,000 distinct CDR3 sequences; less than 60% are singletons and the top ten take 45% to 60%. Sequenced material: PBMCs, either bulk or a sorted T-cell subset (CD4+, CD8+, memory, or dextramer-sorted; not recorded which), taken on the day of the yellow fever booster vaccination. This receptor was obtained from a man younger than 35 who received the YFV17D yellow fever vaccine. V usage is TRBV20-1 and J usage is TRBJ2-5; D is unresolved. As DNA, the CDR3 is TGCAGTGCTAGAGATCATAATGGGCTGGAGACCCAGTACTTC. Encoded protein: CSARDHNGLETQYF.